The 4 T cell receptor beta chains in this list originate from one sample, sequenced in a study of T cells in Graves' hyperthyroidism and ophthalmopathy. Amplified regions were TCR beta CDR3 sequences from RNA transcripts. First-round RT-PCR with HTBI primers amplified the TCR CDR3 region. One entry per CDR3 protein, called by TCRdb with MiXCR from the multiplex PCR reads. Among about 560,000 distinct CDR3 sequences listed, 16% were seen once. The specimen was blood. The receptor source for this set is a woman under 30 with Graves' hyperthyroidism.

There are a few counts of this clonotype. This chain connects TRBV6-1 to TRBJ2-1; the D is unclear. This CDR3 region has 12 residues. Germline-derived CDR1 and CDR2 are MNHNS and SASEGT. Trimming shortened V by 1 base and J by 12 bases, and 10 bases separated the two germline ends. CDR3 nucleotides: TGTGCCAGCAGTGAAGTAGGATCACGGCAGTTCTTC. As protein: CASSEVGSRQFF.

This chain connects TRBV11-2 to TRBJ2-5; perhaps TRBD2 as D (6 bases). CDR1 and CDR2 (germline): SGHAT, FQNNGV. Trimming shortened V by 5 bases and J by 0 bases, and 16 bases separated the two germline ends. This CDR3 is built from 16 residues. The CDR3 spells CASSPPGGENQETQYF. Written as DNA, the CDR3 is TGTGCCAGCAGCCCCCCTGGCGGGGAGAACCAAGAGACCCAGTACTTC. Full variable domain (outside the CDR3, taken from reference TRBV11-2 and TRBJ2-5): EAGVAQSPRYKIIEKRQSVAFWCNPISGHATLYWYQQILGQGPKLLIQFQNNGVVDDSQLPKDRFSAERLKGVDSTLKIQPAKLEDSAVYLCASSPPGGENQETQYFGPGTRLLVL.

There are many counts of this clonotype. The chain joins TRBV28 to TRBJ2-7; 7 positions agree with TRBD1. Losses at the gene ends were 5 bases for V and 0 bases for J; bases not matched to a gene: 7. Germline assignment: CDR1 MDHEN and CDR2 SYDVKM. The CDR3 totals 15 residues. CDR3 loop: CASSTDRLSSYEQYF. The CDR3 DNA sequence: TGTGCCAGCAGTACGGACAGGCTCAGCTCCTACGAGCAGTACTTC.

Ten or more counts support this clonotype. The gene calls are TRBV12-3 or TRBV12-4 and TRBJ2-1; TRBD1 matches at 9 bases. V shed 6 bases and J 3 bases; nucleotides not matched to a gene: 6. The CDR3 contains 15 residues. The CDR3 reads CASSPRDRVYNEQFF. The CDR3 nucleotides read TGTGCCAGCAGCCCCCGGGACAGGGTCTACAATGAGCAGTTCTTC.